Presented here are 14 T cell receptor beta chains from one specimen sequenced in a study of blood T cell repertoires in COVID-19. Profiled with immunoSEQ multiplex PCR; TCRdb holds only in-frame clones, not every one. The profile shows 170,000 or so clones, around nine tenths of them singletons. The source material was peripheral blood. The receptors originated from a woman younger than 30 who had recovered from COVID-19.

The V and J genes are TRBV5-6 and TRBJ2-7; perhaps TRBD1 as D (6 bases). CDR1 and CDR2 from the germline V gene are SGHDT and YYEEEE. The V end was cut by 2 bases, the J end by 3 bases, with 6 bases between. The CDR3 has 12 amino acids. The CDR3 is CASSLQGYEQYV. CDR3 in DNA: TGTGCCAGCAGCTTACAGGGCTACGAGCAGTACGTC.

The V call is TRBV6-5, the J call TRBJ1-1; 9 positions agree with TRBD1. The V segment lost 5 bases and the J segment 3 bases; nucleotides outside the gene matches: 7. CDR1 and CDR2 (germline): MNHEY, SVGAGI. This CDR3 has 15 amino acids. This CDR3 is CASSHTGGSDTEAFF. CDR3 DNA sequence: TGTGCCAGCAGTCACACAGGGGGCAGCGACACTGAAGCTTTCTTT.

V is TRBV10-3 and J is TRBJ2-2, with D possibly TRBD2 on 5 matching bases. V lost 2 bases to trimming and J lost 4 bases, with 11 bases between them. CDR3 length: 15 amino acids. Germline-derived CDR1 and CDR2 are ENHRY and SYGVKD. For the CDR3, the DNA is TGTGCCATCAGTGAGAGTGGAGGAACCACCGGGGAGCTGTTTTTT. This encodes CAISESGGTTGELFF.

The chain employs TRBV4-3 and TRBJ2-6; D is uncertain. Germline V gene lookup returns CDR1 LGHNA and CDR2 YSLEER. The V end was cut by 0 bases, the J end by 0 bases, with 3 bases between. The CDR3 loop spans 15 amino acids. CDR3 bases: TGCGCCAGCAGCCAAGACAACTCTGGGGCCAACGTCCTGACTTTC. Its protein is CASSQDNSGANVLTF.

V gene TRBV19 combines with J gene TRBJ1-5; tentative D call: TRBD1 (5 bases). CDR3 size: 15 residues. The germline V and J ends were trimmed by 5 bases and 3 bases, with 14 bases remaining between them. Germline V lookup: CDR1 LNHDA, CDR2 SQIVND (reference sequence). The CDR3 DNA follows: TGTGCCAGTAGTGGATTGGGGGGGATCAATCAGCCCCAGCATTTT. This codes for CASSGLGGINQPQHF.

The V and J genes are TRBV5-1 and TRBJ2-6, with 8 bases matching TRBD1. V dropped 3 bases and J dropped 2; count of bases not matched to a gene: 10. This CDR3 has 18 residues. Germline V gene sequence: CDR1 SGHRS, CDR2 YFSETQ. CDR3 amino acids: CASSSGTGLQPGANVLTF. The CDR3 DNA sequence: TGCGCCAGCAGCTCGGGGACAGGCCTACAACCTGGGGCCAACGTCCTGACTTTC. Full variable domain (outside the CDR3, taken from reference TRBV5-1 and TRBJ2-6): KAGVTQTPRYLIKTRGQQVTLSCSPISGHRSVSWYQQTPGQGLQFLFEYFSETQRNKGNFPGRFSGRQFSNSRSEMNVSTLELGDSALYLCASSSGTGLQPGANVLTFGAGSRLTVL.

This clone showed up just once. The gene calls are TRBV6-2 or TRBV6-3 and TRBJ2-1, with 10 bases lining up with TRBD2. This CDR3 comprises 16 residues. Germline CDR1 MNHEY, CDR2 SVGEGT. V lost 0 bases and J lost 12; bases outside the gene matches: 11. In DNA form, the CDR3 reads TGTGCCAGCAGTTACTCCATAGGGACTAGCGACTTTGGGCAGTTCTTC. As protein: CASSYSIGTSDFGQFF.

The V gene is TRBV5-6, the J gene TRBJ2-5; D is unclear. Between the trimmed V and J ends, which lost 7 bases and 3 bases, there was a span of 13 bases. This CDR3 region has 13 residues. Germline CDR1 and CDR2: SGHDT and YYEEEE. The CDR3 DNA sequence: TGTGCCAGCCTACAATCGAGCGAAGAGACCCAGTACTTC. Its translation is CASLQSSEETQYF.

The CDR3 here is CAWNSVTTDTQYF. Here the CDR3 DNA reads TGTGCCTGGAACAGTGTGACCACAGATACGCAGTATTTT. The J gene is TRBJ2-3, the V gene TRBV30; D unresolved. Per the germline V gene, CDR1 is GTSNPN and CDR2 is SVGIG (reference sequence). V lost 4 bases and J 2 bases, leaving 10 bases between the germline ends. The CDR3 is 13 residues long. The full variable domain, its missing parts supplied by reference TRBV30 and TRBJ2-3, is SQTIHQWPATLVQPVGSPLSLECTVEGTSNPNLYWYRQAAGRGLQLLFYSVGIGQISSEVPQNLSASRPQDRQFILSSKKLLLSDSGFYLCAWNSVTTDTQYFGPGTRLTVL.

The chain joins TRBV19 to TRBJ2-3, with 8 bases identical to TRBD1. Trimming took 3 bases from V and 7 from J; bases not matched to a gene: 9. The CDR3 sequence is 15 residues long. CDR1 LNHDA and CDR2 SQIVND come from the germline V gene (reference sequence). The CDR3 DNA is TGTGCCAGTAGTATGGCGACAGGGGATGGGAATACGCAGTATTTT. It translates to CASSMATGDGNTQYF.

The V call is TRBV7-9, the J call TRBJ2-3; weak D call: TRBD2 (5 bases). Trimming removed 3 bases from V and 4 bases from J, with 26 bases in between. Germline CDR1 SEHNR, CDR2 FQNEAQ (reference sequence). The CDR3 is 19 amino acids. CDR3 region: CASSFSMGNEGWSADTQYF. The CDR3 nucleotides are TGTGCCAGCAGCTTTTCGATGGGAAATGAGGGATGGAGCGCAGATACGCAGTATTTT.

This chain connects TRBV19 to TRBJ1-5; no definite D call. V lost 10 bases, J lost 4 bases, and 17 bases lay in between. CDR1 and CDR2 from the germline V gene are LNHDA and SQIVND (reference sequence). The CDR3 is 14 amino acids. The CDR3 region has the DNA TGTGCCACTACAACGTCCAAGGAGAATCAGCCCCAGCATTTT. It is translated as CATTTSKENQPQHF.

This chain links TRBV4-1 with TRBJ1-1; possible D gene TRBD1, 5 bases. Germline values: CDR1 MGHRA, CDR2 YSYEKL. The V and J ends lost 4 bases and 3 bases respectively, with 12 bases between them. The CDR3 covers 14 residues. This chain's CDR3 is CASSPVRQHTEAFF. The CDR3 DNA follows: TGCGCCAGCAGCCCGGTGAGACAGCACACTGAAGCTTTCTTT.

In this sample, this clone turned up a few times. CDR3 in DNA: TGCGCCAGCAGCTTAGCCGGGAGGACAGATACGCAGTATTTT. Translated, it gives CASSLAGRTDTQYF. The chain employs TRBV5-1 and TRBJ2-3; 7 nucleotides match TRBD2. Germline V CDR1 and CDR2: SGHRS, YFSETQ. The junction had 3 bases not matched to a gene; V was cut back by 2 bases and J by 3 bases. The CDR3 contains 14 residues.